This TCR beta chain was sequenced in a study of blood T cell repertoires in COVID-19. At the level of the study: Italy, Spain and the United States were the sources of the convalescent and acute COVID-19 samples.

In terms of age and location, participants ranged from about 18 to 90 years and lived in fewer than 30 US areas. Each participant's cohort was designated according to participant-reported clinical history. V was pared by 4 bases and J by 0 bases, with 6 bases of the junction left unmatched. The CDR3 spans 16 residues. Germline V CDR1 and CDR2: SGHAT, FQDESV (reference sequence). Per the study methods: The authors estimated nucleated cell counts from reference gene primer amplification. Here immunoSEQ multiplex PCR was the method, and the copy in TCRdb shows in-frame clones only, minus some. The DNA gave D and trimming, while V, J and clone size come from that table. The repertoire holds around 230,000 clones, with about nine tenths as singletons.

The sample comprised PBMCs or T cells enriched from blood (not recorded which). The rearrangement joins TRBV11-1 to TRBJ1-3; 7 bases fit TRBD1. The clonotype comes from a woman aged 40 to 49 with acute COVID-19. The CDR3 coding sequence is TGTGCCAGCAGCTACCGACAGGGCTACTCTGGAAACACCATATATTTT. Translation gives CASSYRQGYSGNTIYF. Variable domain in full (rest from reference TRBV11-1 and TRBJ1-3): EAEVAQSPRYKITEKSQAVAFWCDPISGHATLYWYRQILGQGPELLVQFQDESVVDDSQLPKDRFSAERLKGVDSTLKIQPAELGDSAMYLCASSYRQGYSGNTIYFGEGSWLTVV.